This T cell receptor (beta chain) was sequenced in a study of blood T cell repertoires in COVID-19. On the study more broadly: Samples taken during acute and convalescent COVID-19 were collected in the United States, Italy and Spain. Nucleic acid was either cDNA or gDNA, and it came from T cells, B-cell-depleted T cells, or PBMCs.

Sequenced by immunoSEQ multiplex PCR; TCRdb stores in-frame clones only, minus some. Of roughly 110,000 clones listed, 80% to 95% are singletons. The CDR3 has 14 residues. V lost 1 base and J lost 9, with 13 bases in between. The germline V gene encodes CDR1 LNHNV and CDR2 YYDKDF (reference sequence). The chain employs TRBV15 and TRBJ1-5; D is perhaps TRBD1 (6 bases). Material for sequencing was peripheral blood. The sequence was collected from a woman aged 25 to 45 with acute or convalescent COVID-19. CDR3 in amino acids: CATSRGGGPSPQHF. CDR3 nucleotide sequence: TGTGCCACCAGCAGAGGCGGGGGCCCATCGCCCCAGCATTTT. Combining the CDR3 with reference TRBV15 and TRBJ1-5 gives the whole variable domain DAMVIQNPRYQVTQFGKPVTLSCSQTLNHNVMYWYQQKSSQAPKLLFHYYDKDFNNEADTPDNFQSRRPNTSFCFLDIRSPGLGDTAMYLCATSRGGGPSPQHFGDGTRLSIL.